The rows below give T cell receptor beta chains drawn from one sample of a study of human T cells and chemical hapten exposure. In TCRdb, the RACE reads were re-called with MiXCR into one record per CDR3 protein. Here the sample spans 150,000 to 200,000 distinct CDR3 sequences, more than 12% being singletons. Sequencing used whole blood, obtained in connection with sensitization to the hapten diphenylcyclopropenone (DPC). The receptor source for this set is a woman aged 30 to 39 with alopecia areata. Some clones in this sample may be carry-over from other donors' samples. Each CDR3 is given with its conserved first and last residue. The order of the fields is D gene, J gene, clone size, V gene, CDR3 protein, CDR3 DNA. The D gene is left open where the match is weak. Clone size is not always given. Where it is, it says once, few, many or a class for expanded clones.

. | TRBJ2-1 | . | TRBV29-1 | CSVGGAPPNEQFF | TGCAGCGTTGGGGGAGCGCCACCTAATGAGCAGTTCTTC
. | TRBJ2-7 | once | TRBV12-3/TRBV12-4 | CASSLAQETYEQYF | TGTGCCAGCAGTTTAGCCCAGGAGACCTACGAGCAGTACTTC
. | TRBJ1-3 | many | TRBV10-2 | CASSEWDGGSGNTIYF | TGCGCCAGCAGTGAATGGGACGGGGGTTCTGGAAACACCATATATTTT
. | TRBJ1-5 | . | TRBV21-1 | CASSFHGRSQPQHF | TGTGCCAGCAGCTTTCACGGACGCAGTCAGCCCCAGCATTTT
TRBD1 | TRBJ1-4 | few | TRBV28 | CASSSTPRWTGINEKLFF | TGTGCCAGCAGTTCAACACCCCGTTGGACAGGTATTAATGAAAAACTGTTTTTT
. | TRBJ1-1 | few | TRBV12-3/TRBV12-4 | CASSLHPRRHTEAFF | TGTGCCAGCAGTTTACATCCCCGGCGGCACACTGAAGCTTTCTTT
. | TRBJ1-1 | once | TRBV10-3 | CAISPTGNTEAFF | TGTGCCATCAGCCCCACAGGAAACACTGAAGCTTTCTTT
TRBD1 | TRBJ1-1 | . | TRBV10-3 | CAISHGTGNTEAFF | TGTGCCATCAGCCACGGGACAGGGAACACTGAAGCTTTCTTT
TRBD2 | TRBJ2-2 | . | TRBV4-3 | CASSQDVGGANTGELFF | TGCGCCAGCAGCCAAGATGTTGGGGGGGCGAACACCGGGGAGCTGTTTTTT
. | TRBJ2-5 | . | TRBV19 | CASSMWLTQETQYF | TGTGCCAGTAGTATGTGGCTTACCCAAGAGACCCAGTACTTC
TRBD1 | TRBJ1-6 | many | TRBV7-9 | CASSPWTGAHSPLHF | TGTGCCAGCAGCCCATGGACAGGAGCGCATTCACCCCTCCACTTT
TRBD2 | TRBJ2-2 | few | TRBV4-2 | CASSQEPSGVNTGELFF | TGTGCCAGCAGCCAAGAGCCCAGCGGGGTCAACACCGGGGAGCTGTTTTTT
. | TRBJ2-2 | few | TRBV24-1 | CATSDPGVTGELFF | TGTGCCACCAGTGATCCGGGAGTCACCGGGGAGCTGTTTTTT
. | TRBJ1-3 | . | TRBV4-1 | CASSQGLANSGNTIYF | TGCGCCAGCAGCCAAGGTTTAGCTAACTCTGGAAACACCATATATTTT